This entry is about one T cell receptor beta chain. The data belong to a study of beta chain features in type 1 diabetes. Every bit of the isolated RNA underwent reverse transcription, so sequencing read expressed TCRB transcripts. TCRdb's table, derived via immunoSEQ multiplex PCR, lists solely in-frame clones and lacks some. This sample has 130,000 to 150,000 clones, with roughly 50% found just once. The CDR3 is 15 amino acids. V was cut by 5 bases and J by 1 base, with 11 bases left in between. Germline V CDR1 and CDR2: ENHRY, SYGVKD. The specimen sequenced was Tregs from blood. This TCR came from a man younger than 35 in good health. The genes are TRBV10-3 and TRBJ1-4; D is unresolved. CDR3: CAISNSGVTNEKLFF. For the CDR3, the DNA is TGTGCCATCAGTAATTCGGGTGTAACTAATGAAAAACTGTTTTTT.